These 31 T cell receptor beta chains share one sample of origin, sequenced in a study of cytomegalovirus exposure and HLA in healthy donors. The PCR made use of 60 Vbeta and 13 Jbeta primers. The assay was immunoSEQ multiplex PCR, and TCRdb's table has in-frame clones only and misses some. The profile shows 55,000 to 75,000 clones, roughly four fifths of them singletons. Sequenced material: PBMCs. All receptors derive from a woman aged 30 to 39 in good health and CMV-seropositive.

CDR3 protein: CASREGVLGETQYF. The CDR3 region has the DNA TGTGCCAGCAGAGAGGGAGTATTGGGCGAGACCCAGTACTTC. This sequence joins TRBV6-6 and TRBJ2-5; D may be TRBD2 (5 bases). The CDR3 loop spans 14 amino acids. Germline CDR1 reads MNHNY; CDR2 reads SVGAGI (reference sequence). V lost 6 bases, J lost 5 bases, and 16 bases lay in between.

V and J are TRBV5-1 and TRBJ2-5, with D perhaps matching TRBD1 (5 bases). Germline V gene sequence: CDR1 SGHRS, CDR2 YFSETQ. This CDR3 spans 16 amino acids. Trimming left V 4 bases short and J 5 bases short, with 21 bases between. The CDR3 sequence is CASSRRSTGQAETQYF. CDR3 DNA: TGCGCCAGCAGCCGCAGAAGCACAGGTCAAGCGGAGACCCAGTACTTC.

This clone was detected a few times. The chain couples TRBV4-2 to TRBJ1-4; maybe TRBD1 (6 bases). CDR3 size: 15 residues. Per the germline V gene, CDR1 is LGHNA and CDR2 is YNFKEQ. The V end lost 5 bases, the J end lost 6 bases, and 16 bases lay between the germline ends. CDR3 DNA sequence: TGTGCCAGCAGCGTAGGGGGTCCCCCCGATGAAAAACTGTTTTTT. Its protein is CASSVGGPPDEKLFF.

This clone was seen just once. V usage is TRBV6-1 and J usage is TRBJ1-5; D unresolved. CDR3 size: 14 residues. In germline, CDR1 is MNHNS, CDR2 SASEGT. V lost 1 base and J 4 bases, leaving 8 bases between the germline ends. CDR3 sequence: CASSEGSINQPQHF. CDR3 DNA sequence: TGTGCCAGCAGTGAAGGTTCTATAAATCAGCCCCAGCATTTT.

This clone turned up a few times. One end of the junction is discordant with germline, which a read error may explain. This same CDR3 is encoded by further DNA sequences in the sample. The genes are TRBV5-1 and TRBJ2-1; tentatively, D is TRBD2 (5 bases). Germline lookup yields CDR1 SGHRS and CDR2 YFSETQ. There are 15 residues in the CDR3. The chain's CDR3 is CAISTRKAAYNEQFF. The CDR3 DNA reads as TGCGCCATCAGCACCCGGAAAGCGGCATACAATGAGCAGTTCTTC.

This clone was seen once. At one boundary the junction diverges from the germline segment, which might be a read error. The chain joins TRBV7-7 to TRBJ2-1, with TRBD2 matching 9 bases. The CDR3 totals 18 residues. CDR1 is SSHAT, CDR2 FNYEAQ, per germline (reference sequence). In DNA, the CDR3 is TGTGCTAGCAGCTTAGCCCCAGTGGTAGCGGGAGTTGGCAATGAGCAGTTCTTC. It specifies CASSLAPVVAGVGNEQFF. The full variable domain, rest sourced from reference TRBV7-7 and TRBJ2-1, is GAGVSQSPRYKVTKRGQDVTLRCDPISSHATLYWYQQALGQGPEFLTYFNYEAQPDKSGLPSDRFSAERPEGSISTLTIQRTEQRDSAMYRCASSLAPVVAGVGNEQFFGPGTRLTVL.

This clone has a handful of counts. V and J are TRBV7-2 and TRBJ1-2; D is uncertain. The CDR3 contains 12 residues. CDR1 is SGHTA and CDR2 is FQGNSA in the germline V gene. Trimming took 3 bases from V and 4 from J, leaving 6 bases between them. The CDR3 nucleotides are TGTGCCAGCAGCTTGCCTACCTATGGCTACACCTTC. Protein: CASSLPTYGYTF.

This chain joins TRBV29-1 and TRBJ2-7, with 8 bases matching TRBD2. Germline V lookup: CDR1 SQVTM, CDR2 ANQGSEA. V shed 2 bases and J 2 bases; nucleotides not matched to a gene: 2. The length of the CDR3 is 13 residues. CDR3 bases: TGCAGCGTTGAAAGCGGGAGTGCCTACGAGCAGTACTTC. Translation: CSVESGSAYEQYF.

The V gene is TRBV6-4, the J gene TRBJ1-1; D unclear. Germline-derived CDR1 and CDR2 are MRHNA and SNTAGT. The CDR3 is made up of 14 amino acids. V gave up 4 bases and J gave up 4 bases, with 13 bases separating them. In DNA, the CDR3 is TGTGCCAGCAGTGTGGGGTCGGGGAGCACTGAAGCTTTCTTT. It specifies CASSVGSGSTEAFF.

J is TRBJ1-4 and V is TRBV28; TRBD1 might be the D (6 bases). The CDR3 runs to 16 residues. Germline V gene data show CDR1 as MDHEN and CDR2 as SYDVKM. V was trimmed by 5 bases and J by 0 bases, leaving 13 bases between them. The CDR3 here is CASSRYRASTNEKLFF. As DNA, the CDR3 is TGTGCCAGCAGTCGATACAGGGCTTCAACTAATGAAAAACTGTTTTTT.

The chain is built from TRBV7-8 and TRBJ2-7; the match to TRBD1 covers 8 bases. The CDR3 is 14 residues long. Germline values: CDR1 SGHVS, CDR2 FQNEAQ. V gave up 5 bases and J gave up 3 bases; unmatched junction bases: 6. The CDR3 loop reads CASSPEDRGYEQYF. For the CDR3, the DNA is TGTGCCAGCAGCCCGGAAGACAGGGGCTACGAGCAGTACTTC. Full variable domain (outside the CDR3, taken from reference TRBV7-8 and TRBJ2-7): GAGVSQSPRYKVAKRGQDVALRCDPISGHVSLFWYQQALGQGPEFLTYFQNEAQLDKSGLPSDRFFAERPEGSVSTLKIQRTQQEDSAVYLCASSPEDRGYEQYFGPGTRLTVT.

The J gene is TRBJ2-1, the V gene TRBV5-6; 8 bases map to TRBD1. The CDR3 spans 15 residues. Losses at the gene ends were 4 bases for V and 3 bases for J; bases not matched to a gene: 6. Per the germline V gene, CDR1 is SGHDT and CDR2 is YYEEEE. CDR3 coding DNA: TGTGCCAGCAGCCCCGGACAGGGTGGCTACAATGAGCAGTTCTTC. Translated: CASSPGQGGYNEQFF.

This clone occurred once. This sequence joins TRBV11-2 and TRBJ2-7; D remains ambiguous. CDR1 is SGHAT and CDR2 is FQNNGV in the germline V gene. The CDR3 totals 14 residues. Trimming pared 5 bases from V and 1 base from J, leaving 12 bases between. In DNA, the CDR3 is TGTGCCAGCAGCCTAGGGCAGGCGTCCTACGAGCAGTACTTC. This sequence encodes CASSLGQASYEQYF.

In this sample, this clone turned up once. This chain connects TRBV27 to TRBJ2-1, with D perhaps TRBD1 (5 bases). Per germline, CDR1 MNHEY and CDR2 SMNVEV (reference sequence). The CDR3 sequence is 14 residues long. V was cut by 2 bases and J by 9 bases, with 14 bases left in between. Written as DNA, the CDR3 is TGTGCCAGCAGTTTAAGTCCCCAGGGTCTTGAGCAGTTCTTC. Translating it yields CASSLSPQGLEQFF.

This chain joins TRBV9 and TRBJ1-2, with D hard to call. V was cut by 0 bases and J by 6 bases, with 12 bases left in between. There are 14 residues in the CDR3. Germline V CDR1 and CDR2: SGDLS, YYNGEE. CDR3 sequence (DNA): TGTGCCAGCAGCGTAGGGGGAGGGCAGAATGGCTACACCTTC. Protein product: CASSVGGGQNGYTF.

The sample holds a few counts of this clone. The chain combines TRBV19 with TRBJ1-3, with a weak D call TRBD1 (6 bases). Trimming pared 10 bases from V and 1 base from J, leaving 11 bases between. Germline V gene data show CDR1 as LNHDA and CDR2 as SQIVND (reference sequence). The CDR3 sequence is 13 residues long. The CDR3 coding sequence is TGTGCCACCAGACAGGTTTCTGGAAACACCATATATTTT. Its protein product is CATRQVSGNTIYF.

This rearrangement joins TRBV28 to TRBJ1-5; the D gene is possibly TRBD1 (5 bases). The CDR3 is 13 residues long. Trimming removed 6 bases at V and 5 bases at J, with 11 bases between. Germline lookup yields CDR1 MDHEN and CDR2 SYDVKM. The CDR3 DNA sequence: TGTGCCAGCAGGTACAGGTCATATCAGCCCCAGCATTTT. Its protein product is CASRYRSYQPQHF.

The chain joins TRBV2 to TRBJ2-3, with 9 bases matching TRBD1. Looked up from germline, CDR1 is SNHLY and CDR2 is FYNNEI. After removal of 5 bases from V and 2 bases from J, the junction contained 2 bases not matched to a gene. This CDR3 has 14 residues. The CDR3, as DNA: TGTGCCAGCAGTCAACAGGGGGCCACAGATACGCAGTATTTT. Protein: CASSQQGATDTQYF.

V gene TRBV27 combines with J gene TRBJ1-3, with 8 bases that match TRBD1. Germline V gene lookup returns CDR1 MNHEY and CDR2 SMNVEV (reference sequence). The CDR3 consists of 15 residues. The trim removed 5 bases at V and 3 bases at J, leaving 6 bases unmatched. CDR3 sequence (DNA): TGTGCCAGCAGTCCCGGACAGGGTGGTGGAAACACCATATATTTT. It translates to CASSPGQGGGNTIYF.

The V call is TRBV29-1, the J call TRBJ1-1; weak D call: TRBD1 (6 bases). From germline, CDR1 is SQVTM and CDR2 ANQGSEA. The CDR3 is 14 amino acids. V lost 4 bases and J lost 6, with 18 bases in between. CDR3: CSVGGGHPRAEAFF. The CDR3 DNA follows: TGCAGCGTTGGGGGGGGACACCCTCGGGCTGAAGCTTTCTTT.

The CDR3 sequence: CASGPRTGLNGELFF. The CDR3 nucleotides are TGTGCCAGCGGCCCGAGGACAGGGTTGAACGGGGAGCTGTTTTTT. The chain is built from TRBV28 and TRBJ2-2, with TRBD1 matching 8 bases. V was pared by 8 bases and J by 7 bases, with 12 bases of the junction left unmatched. Germline lookup yields CDR1 MDHEN and CDR2 SYDVKM. CDR3 length equals 15 residues.

The chain joins TRBV9 to TRBJ2-7; possibly TRBD2 for D (5 bases). Trimming removed 6 bases from V and 6 bases from J, with 19 bases in between. The CDR3 is made up of 14 amino acids. Per the germline V gene, CDR1 is SGDLS and CDR2 is YYNGEE. CDR3 residues: CASNPDPRGGEQYF. Written as DNA, the CDR3 is TGTGCCAGCAACCCGGACCCCCGGGGTGGCGAGCAGTACTTC.

The chain has TRBV11-2 and TRBJ2-4; D might be TRBD1 (5 bases). This CDR3 spans 16 amino acids. Trimming removed 0 bases at V and 2 bases at J, with 11 bases between. The germline gives CDR1 SGHAT, CDR2 FQNNGV. The CDR3 bases are TGTGCCAGCAGCTTAGACGTTGCAGGGACCAAAAACATTCAGTACTTC. It is translated as CASSLDVAGTKNIQYF.

This chain connects TRBV27 to TRBJ2-1; 13 bases map to TRBD2. With 2 bases clipped from V and 1 base from J, the junction kept 5 bases outside the gene matches. The germline V gene encodes CDR1 MNHEY and CDR2 SMNVEV (reference sequence). The CDR3 is made up of 18 amino acids. The DNA of the CDR3 is TGTGCCAGCAGTTTAGAAGGACTAGCGGGAGATTCCTACAATGAGCAGTTCTTC. Its protein product is CASSLEGLAGDSYNEQFF.

The chain is built from TRBV10-1 and TRBJ2-1, with 13 nucleotides matching TRBD2. Per the germline V gene, CDR1 is WNHNN and CDR2 is SYGVQD (reference sequence). This CDR3 is built from 17 residues. With V trimmed by 1 base and J by 4 bases, 4 bases remained unmatched. DNA for the CDR3: TGCGCCAGCAGTGAGTTACTAGCGGGGGGGACTTACAATGAGCAGTTCTTC. Translation gives CASSELLAGGTYNEQFF.

This chain connects TRBV7-2 to TRBJ1-5, with D hard to call. V was clipped by 4 bases and J by 5 bases, with 9 bases between them. Germline lookup yields CDR1 SGHTA and CDR2 FQGNSA. This CDR3 is 13 amino acids long. CDR3 in DNA: TGTGCCAGCAGCTCAACCGGTTATCAGCCCCAGCATTTT. Encoded protein: CASSSTGYQPQHF. The full variable domain, its missing parts supplied by reference TRBV7-2 and TRBJ1-5, is GAGVSQSPSNKVTEKGKDVELRCDPISGHTALYWYRQSLGQGLEFLIYFQGNSAPDKSGLPSDRFSAERTGGSVSTLTIQRTQQEDSAVYLCASSSTGYQPQHFGDGTRLSIL.

This chain uses TRBV5-5 with TRBJ2-5; D remains unclear. The V gene's germline CDR1 is SGHKS and CDR2 YYEKEE (reference sequence). The CDR3 length is 16 residues. Trimming cost V 3 bases and J 1 base, with 16 bases left between them. This CDR3 reads CASSSAPTTLQETQYF. The CDR3 DNA reads as TGTGCCAGCAGCTCAGCCCCAACGACTCTCCAAGAGACCCAGTACTTC.

CDR3 DNA: TGTGCCAGTAGTATGGAGAGTTCACCCCTCCACTTT. The encoded protein is CASSMESSPLHF. This chain joins TRBV19 and TRBJ1-6; D is unclear. CDR1 and CDR2 from the germline V gene are LNHDA and SQIVND (reference sequence). The CDR3 has 12 amino acids. Trimming removed 3 bases from V and 9 bases from J, with 6 bases in between.

The chain carries TRBV28 and TRBJ1-4; possible D gene TRBD1, 5 bases. The CDR3 has 15 amino acids. Germline V lookup: CDR1 MDHEN, CDR2 SYDVKM. Trimming stripped 7 bases from V and 3 bases from J, with 15 bases between. Here the CDR3 reads CASTPMGGANEKLFF. CDR3 bases: TGTGCCAGCACCCCGATGGGGGGGGCTAATGAAAAACTGTTTTTT.

This CDR3 reads CASTSRARGYNQPQHF. CDR3 DNA: TGTGCCAGCACCAGTAGGGCCAGGGGGTACAATCAGCCCCAGCATTTT. The V call is TRBV28, the J call TRBJ1-5; 7 bases map to TRBD1. This CDR3 has 16 residues. Germline V gives CDR1 MDHEN, CDR2 SYDVKM. Trimming cost V 7 bases and J 3 bases; bases outside gene matches: 12.

This chain joins TRBV6-5 and TRBJ1-2, with 9 nucleotides matching TRBD1. Germline loops: CDR1 MNHEY, CDR2 SVGAGI. Trimming removed 2 bases from V and 3 bases from J; junction bases left unmatched: 7. This CDR3 comprises 16 residues. The CDR3 sequence is CASSYRGTGLYYGYTF. CDR3 nucleotide sequence: TGTGCCAGCAGTTACCGGGGGACAGGGTTGTACTATGGCTACACCTTC.